Here is one T cell receptor beta chain with its context. Its antigen is undetermined. This sample is drawn from a study of cytomegalovirus exposure and HLA in healthy donors. A multiplex PCR was run with 60 Vbeta primers and 13 Jbeta primers. Assay: immunoSEQ multiplex PCR; the TCRdb copy retains only in-frame clones and omits some. The data hold approximately 50,000 clones, with 60% to 85% observed a single time. Study findings and constraints: Rarity marked most TCR sequences, yet some public TCRs occurred in many donors. A cluster of highly shared sequence variants was likely a sequencing artifact.

This CDR3 is 14 amino acids long. V was shortened by 5 bases and J by 0 bases, with 5 bases between the two germline ends. Germline V lookup: CDR1 MGHDK, CDR2 SYGVNS. The chain employs TRBV25-1 and TRBJ1-6, with D unclear. Sequencing input: PBMCs. This receptor was taken from a man younger than 45 in good health and CMV-seropositive. The CDR3, as DNA: TGTGCCAGCAGTTCCGGCTCCTATAATTCACCCCTCCACTTT. Residues: CASSSGSYNSPLHF. The full variable domain, rest sourced from reference TRBV25-1 and TRBJ1-6, is EADIYQTPRYLVIGTGKKITLECSQTMGHDKMYWYQQDPGMELHLIHYSYGVNSTEKGDLSSESTVSRIRTEHFPLTLESARPSHTSQYLCASSSGSYNSPLHFGNGTRLTVT.